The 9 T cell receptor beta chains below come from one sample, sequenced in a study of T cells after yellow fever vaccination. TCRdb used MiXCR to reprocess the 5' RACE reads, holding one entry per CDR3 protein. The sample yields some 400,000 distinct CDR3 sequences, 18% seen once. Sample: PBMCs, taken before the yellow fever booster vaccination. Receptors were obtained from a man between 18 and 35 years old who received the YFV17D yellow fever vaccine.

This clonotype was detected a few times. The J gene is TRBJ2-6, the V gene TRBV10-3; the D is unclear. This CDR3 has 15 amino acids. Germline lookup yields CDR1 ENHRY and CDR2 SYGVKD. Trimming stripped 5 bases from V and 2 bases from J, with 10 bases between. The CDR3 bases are TGTGCCATCAGTATATCGGGCGCTGGGGCCAACGTCCTGACTTTC. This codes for CAISISGAGANVLTF.

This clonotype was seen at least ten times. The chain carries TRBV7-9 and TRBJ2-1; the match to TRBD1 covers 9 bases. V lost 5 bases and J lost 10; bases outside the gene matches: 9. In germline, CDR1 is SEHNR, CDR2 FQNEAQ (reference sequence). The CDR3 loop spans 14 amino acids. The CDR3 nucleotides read TGTGCCAGCAGCGAGCAGGGACAGGGAGGAGAGCAGTTCTTC. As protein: CASSEQGQGGEQFF.

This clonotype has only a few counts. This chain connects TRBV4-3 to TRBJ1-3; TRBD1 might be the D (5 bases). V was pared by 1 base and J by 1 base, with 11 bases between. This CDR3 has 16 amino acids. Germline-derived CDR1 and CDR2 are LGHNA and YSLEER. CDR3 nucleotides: TGCGCCAGCAGCCAAGGGGCAGGGATATCTGGAAACACCATATATTTT. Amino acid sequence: CASSQGAGISGNTIYF.

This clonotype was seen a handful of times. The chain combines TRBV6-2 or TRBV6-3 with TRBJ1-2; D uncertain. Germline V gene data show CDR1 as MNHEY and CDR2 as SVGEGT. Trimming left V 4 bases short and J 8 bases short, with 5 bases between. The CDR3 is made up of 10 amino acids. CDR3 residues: CASSFDGYTF. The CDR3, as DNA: TGTGCCAGCAGTTTCGACGGCTACACCTTC.

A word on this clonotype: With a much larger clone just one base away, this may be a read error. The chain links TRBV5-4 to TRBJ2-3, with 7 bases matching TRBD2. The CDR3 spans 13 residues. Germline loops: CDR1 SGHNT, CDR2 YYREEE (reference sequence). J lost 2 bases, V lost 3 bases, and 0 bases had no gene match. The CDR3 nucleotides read TGTGCCAGCAGCTGGGACTACACAGATACGCAGTATTTT. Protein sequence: CASSWDYTDTQYF.

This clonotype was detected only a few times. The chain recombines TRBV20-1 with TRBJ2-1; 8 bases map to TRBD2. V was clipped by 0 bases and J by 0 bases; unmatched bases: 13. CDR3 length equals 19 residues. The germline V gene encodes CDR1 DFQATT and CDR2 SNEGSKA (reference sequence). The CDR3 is CSARDSGGGPGSSYNEQFF. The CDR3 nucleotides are TGCAGTGCTAGAGATAGCGGCGGGGGGCCGGGGAGCTCCTACAATGAGCAGTTCTTC.

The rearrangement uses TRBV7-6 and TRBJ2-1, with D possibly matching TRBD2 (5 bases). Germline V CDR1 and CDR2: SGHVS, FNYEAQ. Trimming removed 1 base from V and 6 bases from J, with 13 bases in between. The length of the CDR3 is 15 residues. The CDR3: CASSLGARVGNEQFF. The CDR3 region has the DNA TGTGCCAGCAGCTTAGGGGCGAGGGTTGGCAATGAGCAGTTCTTC.

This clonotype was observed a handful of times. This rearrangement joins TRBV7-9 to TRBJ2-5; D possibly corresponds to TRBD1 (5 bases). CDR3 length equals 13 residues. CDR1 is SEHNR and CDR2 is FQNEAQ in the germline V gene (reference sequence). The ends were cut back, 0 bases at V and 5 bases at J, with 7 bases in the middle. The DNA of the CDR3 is TGTGCCAGCAGCTTAGCTTCAGGGGAGACCCAGTACTTC. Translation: CASSLASGETQYF.

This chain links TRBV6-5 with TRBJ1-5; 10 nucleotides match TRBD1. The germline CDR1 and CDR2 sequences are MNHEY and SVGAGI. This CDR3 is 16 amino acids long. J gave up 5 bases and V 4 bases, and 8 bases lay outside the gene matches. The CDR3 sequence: CASSSTRTGGDQPQHF. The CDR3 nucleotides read TGTGCCAGCAGTTCGACCAGGACAGGGGGTGATCAGCCCCAGCATTTT.